Listed below are T cell receptor beta chains from one sample, sequenced in a study of blood T cells in healthy people across ages. TCRdb independently ran MiXCR on the 5' RACE reads; one entry per CDR3 protein. This sample has fewer than 950,000 distinct CDR3 sequences, with 40% to 65% found just once. Sequenced input: blood. The receptors shown here come from a man older than 75 in good health. Each CDR3 is given with its conserved first and last residue. Clone size is given for some rows only: seen once, a few or many times, or a class if the clone is expanded.

size,V,CDR3
.,TRBV5-1,CASSSLETSGHRDAYF
.,TRBV28,CAGSFPLLPGLGGTDTQYF
few,TRBV28,CASSPLLAVAFF
.,TRBV3-1,CASSQDLAGVATKNIQYF
.,TRBV24-1,CATSDGAYNEQFF
.,TRBV28,CASTPGWATNEKLFF
.,TRBV5-6,CASSSVDSIYDHGYTF
.,TRBV12-3/TRBV12-4,CASSLGEDGGYNQPQHF
.,TRBV29-1,CSATGNTNTEAFF
.,TRBV3-1,CASSHRLAGGPGGEQFF
once,TRBV27,CASSSPGRAEETQYF
.,TRBV6-5,CASKRLASHEQYF
.,TRBV24-1,CATSAGTGGALMGETQYF
.,TRBV20-1,CSARLTSGTYEQYF
.,TRBV14,CASSQADYEQYF
.,TRBV5-1,CASSATPPTNTQYF
few,TRBV2,CASSELMSSGSMLWDTQYF
.,TRBV2,CASSVGPPAGGDTQYF
.,TRBV24-1,CATSRGGGQETQYF
few,TRBV4-2,CASSQDSDSGPDTQYF
.,TRBV24-1,CATGGQHTGELFF
once,TRBV27,CASGRRVQETQYF
.,TRBV7-3,CASSPSRGPPYEQYF
.,TRBV29-1,CSVEKQQETQYF
few,TRBV7-6,CASAPWKGAVEQYF
.,TRBV24-1,CATSEMGSYKQYF
few,TRBV29-1,CSVRQVLNTEAFF
.,TRBV6-1,CASSEAPGNYGYTF
once,TRBV6-2/TRBV6-3,CASSSDYNEQYF
.,TRBV12-3/TRBV12-4,CASSLGDRDYYGYTF
many,TRBV5-1,CASSSGTSGYNEQFF
.,TRBV20-1,CSAPTLLGSGNEQFF
.,TRBV28,CASRPTGGGSYEQYF
.,TRBV28,CASSLAGKGGANVLTF
.,TRBV7-2,CASSPQTGAEEKLFF
.,TRBV5-1,CASCPGLRPTNEKLFF
.,TRBV10-2,CASSEPPGLKNNEQFF
.,TRBV21-1,CASPSTGRFSNEQFF
.,TRBV27,CAILDGYGYTF
.,TRBV28,CASILPGGPYNEQFF
few,TRBV6-5,CASRFEGRGEQYF
.,TRBV15,CATSRDTSVGAYNEQFF
few,TRBV29-1,CSAVSSYEQYF
.,TRBV5-1,CAGSLEAGRETQYF
few,TRBV5-1,CASSPAASGINEQYF
.,TRBV21-1,CASSKNGGNEDRESNQPQHF
.,TRBV5-5,CASRQNRASNTGELFF
.,TRBV27,CASSFRTGGAGNQPQHF
once,TRBV30,CAWSGSYEQYF
once,TRBV7-9,CASTLVEGMQGYGYTF
.,TRBV2,CASGASGTSTDTQYF